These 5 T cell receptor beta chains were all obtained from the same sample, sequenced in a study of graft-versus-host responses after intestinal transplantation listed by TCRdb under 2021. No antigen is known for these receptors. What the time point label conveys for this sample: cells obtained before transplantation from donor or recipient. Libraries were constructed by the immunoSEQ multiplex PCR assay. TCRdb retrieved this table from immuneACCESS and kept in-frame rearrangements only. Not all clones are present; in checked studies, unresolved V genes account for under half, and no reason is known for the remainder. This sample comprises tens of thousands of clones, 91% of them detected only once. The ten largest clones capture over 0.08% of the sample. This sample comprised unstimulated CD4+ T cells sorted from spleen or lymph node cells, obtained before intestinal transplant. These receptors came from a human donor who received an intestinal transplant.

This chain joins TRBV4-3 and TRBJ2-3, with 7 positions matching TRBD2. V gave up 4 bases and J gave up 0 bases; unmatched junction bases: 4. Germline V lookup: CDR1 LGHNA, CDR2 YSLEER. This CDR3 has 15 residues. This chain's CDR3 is CASSRAGESTDTQYF. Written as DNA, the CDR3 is TGCGCCAGCAGCCGGGCGGGGGAGAGCACAGATACGCAGTATTTT.

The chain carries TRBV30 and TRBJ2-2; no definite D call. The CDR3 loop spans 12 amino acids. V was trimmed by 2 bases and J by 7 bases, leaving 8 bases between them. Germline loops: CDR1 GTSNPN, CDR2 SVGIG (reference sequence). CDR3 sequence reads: CAWSRENGELFF. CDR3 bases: TGTGCCTGGAGTAGAGAGAACGGGGAGCTGTTTTTT.

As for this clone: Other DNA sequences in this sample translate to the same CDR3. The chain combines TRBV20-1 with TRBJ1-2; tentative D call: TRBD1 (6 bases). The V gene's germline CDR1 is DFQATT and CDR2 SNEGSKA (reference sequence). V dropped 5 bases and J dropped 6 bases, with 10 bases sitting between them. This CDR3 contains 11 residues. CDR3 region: CSAPNRDGYTF. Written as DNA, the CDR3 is TGCAGTGCTCCCAACAGGGATGGCTACACCTTC.

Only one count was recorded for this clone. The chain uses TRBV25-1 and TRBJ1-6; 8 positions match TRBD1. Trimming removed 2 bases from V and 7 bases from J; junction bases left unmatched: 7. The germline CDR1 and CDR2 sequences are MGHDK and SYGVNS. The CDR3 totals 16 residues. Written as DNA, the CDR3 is TGTGCCAGCAGTGAACCCATGACAGGGGAAAATTCACCCCTCCACTTT. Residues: CASSEPMTGENSPLHF.

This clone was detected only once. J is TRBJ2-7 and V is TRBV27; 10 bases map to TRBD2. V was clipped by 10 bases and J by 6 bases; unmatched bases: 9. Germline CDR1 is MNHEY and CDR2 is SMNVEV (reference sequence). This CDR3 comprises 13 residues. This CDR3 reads CATVAGGGREQYF. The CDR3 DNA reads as TGTGCCACCGTAGCGGGGGGAGGCCGCGAGCAGTACTTC.